Below are 32 T cell receptor beta chains sequenced from a single sample in a study of cytomegalovirus exposure and HLA in healthy donors. PCR used 60 Vbeta primers and 13 Jbeta primers. The repertoire was sequenced with immunoSEQ multiplex PCR; TCRdb's copy has only in-frame clones and lacks some. Here the sample spans about 160,000 clones, over 80% being singletons. The sequenced material came from PBMCs. These receptors all stem from a male donor in good health and CMV-seropositive.

The chain uses TRBV18 and TRBJ2-7, with 10 bases matching TRBD2. Germline V gene sequence: CDR1 KGHSH, CDR2 LQKENI. The CDR3 consists of 17 residues. V trimming: 2 bases; J trimming: 1 base; junction bases outside the gene matches: 8. The CDR3 here is CASSPLSTSGTSYEQYF. CDR3 in DNA: TGTGCCAGCTCACCATTATCAACTAGCGGGACTTCCTACGAGCAGTACTTC. Combining the CDR3 with reference TRBV18 and TRBJ2-7 gives the whole variable domain NAGVMQNPRHLVRRRGQEARLRCSPMKGHSHVYWYRQLPEEGLKFMVYLQKENIIDESGMPKERFSAEFPKEGPSILRIQQVVRGDSAAYFCASSPLSTSGTSYEQYFGPGTRLTVT.

A word on this clone: Additional DNA sequences in this sample encode the identical CDR3. The CDR3 protein is CASSLGTYTEAFF. The CDR3 bases are TGTGCCAGCAGCTTAGGGACTTACACTGAAGCTTTCTTT. This chain links TRBV13 with TRBJ1-1, with D unresolved. This CDR3 has 13 amino acids. Germline V gene lookup returns CDR1 PRHDT and CDR2 FYEKMQ (reference sequence). V was clipped by 0 bases and J by 3 bases, with 5 bases between them.

This clone was detected once. The chain combines TRBV7-5 with TRBJ2-7; the table assigns TRBD2, which was not confirmed against the DNA. TRBV7-5 is a recognized pseudogene. The CDR3 consists of 19 residues. CDR3 amino acids: CVRSLMGLARERASYEQYF. CDR3 nucleotides: TGTGTCAGAAGCTTAATGGGACTAGCGAGAGAAAGGGCCTCCTACGAGCAGTACTTC.

Details on this clone: The junction departs from the called germline gene at one end, perhaps through a read error. The chain carries TRBV7-9 and TRBJ1-2; 7 bases align to TRBD1. This CDR3 has 16 amino acids. Germline V gene sequence: CDR1 SEHNR, CDR2 FQNEAQ (reference sequence). The CDR3 DNA follows: TGTTCCAGCAGCCCTCAGGGACAGCTCTTCGTCTATGGCTACACCTTC. Translation gives CSSSPQGQLFVYGYTF.

The table lists this clone with a count of one. The chain combines TRBV5-8 with TRBJ2-1, with 8 bases fitting TRBD1. The trim removed 3 bases at V and 4 bases at J, leaving 9 bases unmatched. CDR3 length equals 16 residues. CDR1 is SGHTS and CDR2 is YDEGEE in the germline V gene. The DNA for the CDR3 is TGTGCCAGCAGCTACCCACAGGGGGGATTGTACAATGAGCAGTTCTTC. The encoded protein is CASSYPQGGLYNEQFF.

The chain has TRBV11-2 and TRBJ2-7; the D gene is possibly TRBD1 (5 bases). This CDR3 region has 14 residues. V was pared by 1 base and J by 2 bases, with 9 bases between. The germline CDR1 and CDR2 sequences are SGHAT and FQNNGV. The CDR3 nucleotides read TGTGCCAGCAGCTTAGTAGACAGACCCTACGAGCAGTACTTC. This encodes CASSLVDRPYEQYF.

This sequence joins TRBV6-1 and TRBJ1-2; D may be TRBD1 (6 bases). This CDR3 has 13 amino acids. Germline V gene data show CDR1 as MNHNS and CDR2 as SASEGT. V dropped 6 bases and J dropped 3 bases, with 11 bases sitting between them. This CDR3 is CASSNQGYYGYTF. The CDR3 DNA follows: TGTGCCAGCAGCAATCAGGGGTACTATGGCTACACCTTC.

The V call is TRBV30, the J call TRBJ2-3; tentative D call: TRBD2 (5 bases). The V gene's germline CDR1 is GTSNPN and CDR2 SVGIG (reference sequence). CDR3 length: 15 residues. V was shortened by 2 bases and J by 1 base, with 13 bases between the two germline ends. In DNA, the CDR3 is TGTGCCTGGAGTTTACGAGGGATGGGCACAGATACGCAGTATTTT. Translated, it gives CAWSLRGMGTDTQYF.

The rearrangement uses TRBV13 and TRBJ2-3; 7 nucleotides agree with TRBD2. The CDR3 runs 15 residues. CDR1 and CDR2 from the germline V gene are PRHDT and FYEKMQ (reference sequence). Germline trimming cut 4 bases from V and 4 bases from J; bases unmatched to any gene: 8. CDR3 sequence reads: CASSSRLARSDTQYF. The CDR3 DNA is TGTGCCAGCAGCTCCCGACTAGCTAGGTCAGATACGCAGTATTTT.

This clone was detected only a few times. The J gene is TRBJ2-7, the V gene TRBV4-2, with D tentatively TRBD1 (6 bases). Trimming stripped 0 bases from V and 2 bases from J, with 8 bases between. Germline V lookup: CDR1 LGHNA, CDR2 YNFKEQ. This CDR3 is 14 amino acids long. The CDR3 bases are TGTGCCAGCAGCCAAGAAACAGGGACCTACGAGCAGTACTTC. Translating it yields CASSQETGTYEQYF.

The J gene is TRBJ2-5, the V gene TRBV7-9; TRBD1 agrees at 7 bases. The end of the DNA fits TRBJ2-7 better, so the J call may be wrong. Germline V gene lookup returns CDR1 SEHNR and CDR2 FQNEAQ (reference sequence). The CDR3 consists of 14 residues. The CDR3 DNA reads TGTGCCAGCAGCTCCGGGACAGAGATCTACGAGCAGTACTTC. This translates into CASSSGTEIYEQYF.

The chain combines TRBV9 with TRBJ2-1, with D possibly TRBD1 on 5 matching bases. The germline gives CDR1 SGDLS, CDR2 YYNGEE. V lost 0 bases to trimming and J lost 4 bases, with 14 bases between them. The CDR3 consists of 16 residues. DNA for the CDR3: TGTGCCAGCAGCGTAGTAGGGGTCGAGAAGTACAATGAGCAGTTCTTC. Its protein product is CASSVVGVEKYNEQFF.

This clone has just a few counts. This sequence joins TRBV7-9 and TRBJ2-1, with 11 bases that match TRBD2. The CDR3 has 15 amino acids. Germline CDR1 SEHNR, CDR2 FQNEAQ (reference sequence). V shed 1 base and J 9 bases; nucleotides not matched to a gene: 5. For the CDR3, the DNA is TGTGCCAGCAGCTTAGGCCTAGCGGGAGGCAGTGAGCAGTTCTTC. Encoded protein: CASSLGLAGGSEQFF.

In regard to this clone: Relative to the germline gene, one junction end is altered; a read error may explain this. The V call is TRBV7-9, the J call TRBJ2-3, with 11 bases identical to TRBD2. Germline V gene lookup returns CDR1 SEHNR and CDR2 FQNEAQ (reference sequence). This CDR3 contains 16 residues. This CDR3 reads CSSSLRGLAATDTQYF. CDR3 in DNA: TGTTCCAGCAGCTTAAGGGGACTAGCGGCCACAGATACGCAGTATTTT.

The gene calls are TRBV10-3 and TRBJ2-2; D might be TRBD2 (5 bases). The V end was cut by 3 bases, the J end by 4 bases, with 12 bases between. The CDR3 is 15 residues long. CDR1 and CDR2 (germline): ENHRY, SYGVKD. The CDR3 protein is CAISDAEAGTGELFF. The CDR3 DNA is TGTGCCATCAGTGATGCGGAGGCGGGCACCGGGGAGCTGTTTTTT.

This clone was counted between two and nine times. The V gene is TRBV7-2, the J gene TRBJ2-1; TRBD2 aligns across 8 bases. The CDR3 has 15 residues. With V trimmed by 3 bases and J by 5 bases, 6 bases remained unmatched. In germline, CDR1 is SGHTA, CDR2 FQGNSA. The DNA for the CDR3 is TGTGCCAGCAGCTTGGGACTAGGGTACGACAATGAGCAGTTCTTC. It specifies CASSLGLGYDNEQFF.

This chain connects TRBV28 to TRBJ2-3; 8 bases map to TRBD2. The CDR3 runs to 15 residues. CDR1 MDHEN and CDR2 SYDVKM come from the germline V gene. With 7 bases clipped from V and 0 bases from J, the junction kept 6 bases outside the gene matches. CDR3 sequence reads: CASTSPSGSTDTQYF. The DNA for the CDR3 is TGTGCCAGCACCTCCCCTAGCGGGAGCACAGATACGCAGTATTTT.

This clone was detected a few times. V is TRBV5-1 and J is TRBJ2-1; 7 bases are a match to TRBD1. The CDR3 sequence is 16 residues long. The germline gives CDR1 SGHRS, CDR2 YFSETQ. Germline trimming cut 3 bases from V and 0 bases from J; bases unmatched to any gene: 6. For the CDR3, the DNA is TGCGCCAGCAGCTCTGGACAGGAATCCTCCTACAATGAGCAGTTCTTC. The encoded protein is CASSSGQESSYNEQFF.

The CDR3 spells CASSQQDRADEQYF. CDR3 coding DNA: TGCGCCAGCAGCCAACAGGACAGGGCGGACGAGCAGTACTTC. This sequence joins TRBV4-3 and TRBJ2-7; 8 nucleotides agree with TRBD1. This CDR3 contains 14 residues. Germline loops: CDR1 LGHNA, CDR2 YSLEER. The J segment lost 5 bases and the V segment lost 2 bases, leaving 5 bases of the junction unmatched.

V usage is TRBV19 and J usage is TRBJ2-1, with D possibly matching TRBD2 (5 bases). The germline V gene has CDR1 LNHDA and CDR2 SQIVND (reference sequence). Trimming removed 7 bases at V and 10 bases at J, with 11 bases between. This CDR3 contains 11 residues. The CDR3 DNA follows: TGTGCCAGTACCGACGAGCGGGAGCAGTTCTTC. Amino acid sequence: CASTDEREQFF.

The chain employs TRBV4-3 and TRBJ2-7; D ambiguous. This CDR3 comprises 13 residues. Trimming took off 0 bases at V and 4 bases at J, with 7 bases between the two ends. Per germline, CDR1 LGHNA and CDR2 YSLEER. The CDR3 spells CASSQEERYEQYF. The CDR3 DNA is TGCGCCAGCAGCCAAGAGGAGAGATACGAGCAGTACTTC.

J is TRBJ2-2 and V is TRBV7-2, with 13 bases identical to TRBD2. This CDR3 spans 16 amino acids. CDR1 is SGHTA, CDR2 FQGNSA, per germline. Trimming cost V 5 bases and J 5 bases; bases outside gene matches: 5. Here the CDR3 DNA reads TGTGCCAGCAGCCCGGGACTAGCGGGGCGGACCGGGGAGCTGTTTTTT. As protein: CASSPGLAGRTGELFF.

This chain uses TRBV4-3 with TRBJ1-1; a weak D match, TRBD1 (5 bases). This CDR3 comprises 13 residues. V was cut by 2 bases and J by 13 bases, with 17 bases left in between. In germline, CDR1 is LGHNA, CDR2 YSLEER. CDR3 protein: CASSQTPGESGFF. CDR3 DNA sequence: TGCGCCAGCAGCCAAACGCCGGGGGAGTCAGGTTTCTTT.

This clone was seen only once. The rearrangement uses TRBV5-6 and TRBJ2-7; 11 bases map to TRBD1. The CDR3 sequence is 15 residues long. Germline V CDR1 and CDR2: SGHDT, YYEEEE. J gave up 3 bases and V 3 bases, and 5 bases lay outside the gene matches. In nucleotides, the CDR3 is TGTGCCAGCAGCTGGACAGGGACAGGGGGCTACGAGCAGTACTTC. This sequence encodes CASSWTGTGGYEQYF.

The chain has TRBV7-8 and TRBJ2-7, with a weak D call TRBD2 (5 bases). Germline assignment: CDR1 SGHVS and CDR2 FQNEAQ. The CDR3 contains 15 residues. Trimming left V 4 bases short and J 0 bases short, with 13 bases between. Here the CDR3 reads CASSSSGWGSYEQYF. The CDR3 DNA reads TGTGCCAGCAGCTCTTCGGGGTGGGGCTCCTACGAGCAGTACTTC. Supplemented by reference TRBV7-8 and TRBJ2-7, the full variable domain reads GAGVSQSPRYKVAKRGQDVALRCDPISGHVSLFWYQQALGQGPEFLTYFQNEAQLDKSGLPSDRFFAERPEGSVSTLKIQRTQQEDSAVYLCASSSSGWGSYEQYFGPGTRLTVT.

The V gene is TRBV9, the J gene TRBJ2-5; perhaps TRBD1 as D (6 bases). V gave up 2 bases and J gave up 5 bases, with 13 bases separating them. There are 14 residues in the CDR3. From germline, CDR1 is SGDLS and CDR2 YYNGEE. The DNA for the CDR3 is TGTGCCAGCAGCGTGGAGGCAGGGGAGGAGACCCAGTACTTC. Translation: CASSVEAGEETQYF. Complete variable domain (other parts from reference TRBV9 and TRBJ2-5): DSGVTQTPKHLITATGQRVTLRCSPRSGDLSVYWYQQSLDQGLQFLIQYYNGEERAKGNILERFSAQQFPDLHSELNLSSLELGDSALYFCASSVEAGEETQYFGPGTRLLVL.

This clone was detected only a few times. DNA for the CDR3: TGTGCCAGCTACCGACAGGGATCCTACGAGCAGTACTTC. As protein: CASYRQGSYEQYF. The chain employs TRBV5-4 and TRBJ2-7; 7 nucleotides align to TRBD1. In germline, CDR1 is SGHNT, CDR2 YYREEE (reference sequence). The CDR3 is made up of 13 amino acids. V dropped 7 bases and J dropped 1; count of bases not matched to a gene: 5. The whole variable domain, remainder taken from reference TRBV5-4 and TRBJ2-7, is ETGVTQSPTHLIKTRGQQVTLRCSSQSGHNTVSWYQQALGQGPQFIFQYYREEENGRGNFPPRFSGLQFPNYSSELNVNALELDDSALYLCASYRQGSYEQYFGPGTRLTVT.

V usage is TRBV25-1 and J usage is TRBJ2-5, with TRBD2 matching over 9 bases. The CDR3 has 14 amino acids. J gave up 5 bases and V 8 bases, and 9 bases lay outside the gene matches. Per germline, CDR1 MGHDK and CDR2 SYGVNS. CDR3 protein: CASGLRAGGETQYF. CDR3 bases: TGTGCCAGCGGCTTACGGGCGGGAGGGGAGACCCAGTACTTC.

This rearrangement joins TRBV4-3 to TRBJ2-3; 8 bases align to TRBD2. This CDR3 region has 16 residues. V lost 4 bases to trimming and J lost 5 bases; unmatched junction nucleotides: 11. CDR1 is LGHNA, CDR2 YSLEER, per germline. CDR3 coding DNA: TGCGCCAGCAGCCCTCACAGCGGGAGAAGGATAGATACGCAGTATTTT. It translates to CASSPHSGRRIDTQYF.

The chain combines TRBV11-3 with TRBJ2-1; possibly TRBD1 for D (6 bases). The length of the CDR3 is 13 residues. The V gene's germline CDR1 is SGHNT and CDR2 YENEEA. The germline V and J ends were trimmed by 6 bases and 6 bases, with 12 bases remaining between them. The CDR3 DNA sequence: TGTGCCAGCAGGCAAACAGGGAGCAATGAGCAGTTCTTC. Translated, it gives CASRQTGSNEQFF.

The chain is built from TRBV18 and TRBJ2-3; possible D gene TRBD1, 5 bases. Trimming stripped 4 bases from V and 5 bases from J, with 13 bases between. The CDR3 spans 14 residues. Germline V CDR1 and CDR2: KGHSH, LQKENI. The CDR3 DNA is TGTGCCAGCTCACAGGCAGGGTATCAAGATACGCAGTATTTT. As protein: CASSQAGYQDTQYF.

In DNA, the CDR3 is TGTGCCAGCAGCTTGGTGCAGGGCGCCCTAAGCAATCAGCCCCAGCATTTT. The encoded protein is CASSLVQGALSNQPQHF. This rearrangement joins TRBV5-8 to TRBJ1-5; D is possibly TRBD1 (5 bases). Germline V CDR1 and CDR2: SGHTS, YDEGEE. The germline V and J ends were trimmed by 0 bases and 1 base, with 14 bases remaining between them. The CDR3 runs 17 residues.